Sequencing of this T cell receptor beta chain was carried out in a study of blood T cell repertoires in COVID-19. Study-wide background: Sample material is recorded as cDNA or gDNA derived from T cells, B-cell-depleted T cells, or PBMCs.

CDR3 length: 13 amino acids. The V and J ends lost 5 bases and 4 bases respectively, with 11 bases between them. Germline assignment: CDR1 SEHNR and CDR2 FQNEAQ (reference sequence). How the authors handled the data: The assay estimated nucleated cells by amplifying reference gene primers. Measured with immunoSEQ multiplex PCR; TCRdb has only the in-frame clones, and not every one. V and J calls plus clone size are reproduced from that table; the DNA served to infer D and trimming. The data contain about 190,000 clones, approximately 90% of them singletons. The V gene is TRBV7-9, the J gene TRBJ1-2; D is perhaps TRBD1 (5 bases). The clonotype originates from a human donor in a cohort sampled during active COVID-19. The sequenced sample consisted of peripheral blood. The CDR3 bases are TGTGCCAGCAGCGTCGGGACTCTCTATGGCTACACCTTC. Translation: CASSVGTLYGYTF.